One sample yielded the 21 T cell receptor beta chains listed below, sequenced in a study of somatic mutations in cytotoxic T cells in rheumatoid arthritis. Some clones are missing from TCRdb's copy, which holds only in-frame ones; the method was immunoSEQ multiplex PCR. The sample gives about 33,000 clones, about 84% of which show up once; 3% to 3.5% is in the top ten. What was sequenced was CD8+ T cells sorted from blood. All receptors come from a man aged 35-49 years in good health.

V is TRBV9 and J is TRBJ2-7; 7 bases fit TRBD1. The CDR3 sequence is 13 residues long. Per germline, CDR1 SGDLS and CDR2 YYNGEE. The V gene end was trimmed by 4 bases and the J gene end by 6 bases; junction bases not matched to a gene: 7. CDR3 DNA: TGTGCCAGCAGCCCTGAGACAGGGCCCGAGCAGTACTTC. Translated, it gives CASSPETGPEQYF.

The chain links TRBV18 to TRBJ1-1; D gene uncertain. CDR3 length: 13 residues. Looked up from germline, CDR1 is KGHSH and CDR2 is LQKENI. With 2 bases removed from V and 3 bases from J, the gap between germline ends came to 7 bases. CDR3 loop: CASSPNRDTEAFF. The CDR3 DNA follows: TGTGCCAGCTCACCAAATCGGGACACTGAAGCTTTCTTT.

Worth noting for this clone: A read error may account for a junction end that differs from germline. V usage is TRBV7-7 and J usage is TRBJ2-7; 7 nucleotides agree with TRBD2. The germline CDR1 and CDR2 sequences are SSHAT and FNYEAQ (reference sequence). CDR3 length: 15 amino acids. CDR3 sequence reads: CASSLDASGDYEQYF. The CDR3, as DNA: TGTGCTAGCAGCTTAGATGCTAGCGGAGACTACGAGCAGTACTTC.

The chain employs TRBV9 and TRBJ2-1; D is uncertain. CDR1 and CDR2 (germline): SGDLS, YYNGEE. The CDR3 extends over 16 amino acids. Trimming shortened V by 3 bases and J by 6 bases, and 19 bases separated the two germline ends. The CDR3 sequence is CASSDDPLRASNEQFF. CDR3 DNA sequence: TGTGCCAGCAGCGATGACCCCTTAAGGGCTAGCAATGAGCAGTTCTTC. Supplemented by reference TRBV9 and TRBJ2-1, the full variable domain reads DSGVTQTPKHLITATGQRVTLRCSPRSGDLSVYWYQQSLDQGLQFLIQYYNGEERAKGNILERFSAQQFPDLHSELNLSSLELGDSALYFCASSDDPLRASNEQFFGPGTRLTVL.

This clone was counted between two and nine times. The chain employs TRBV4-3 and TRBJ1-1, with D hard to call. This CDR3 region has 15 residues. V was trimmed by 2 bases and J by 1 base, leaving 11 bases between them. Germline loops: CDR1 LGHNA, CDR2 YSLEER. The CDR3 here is CASSQRDSGNTEAFF. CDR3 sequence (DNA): TGCGCCAGCAGCCAACGAGATTCCGGGAACACTGAAGCTTTCTTT.

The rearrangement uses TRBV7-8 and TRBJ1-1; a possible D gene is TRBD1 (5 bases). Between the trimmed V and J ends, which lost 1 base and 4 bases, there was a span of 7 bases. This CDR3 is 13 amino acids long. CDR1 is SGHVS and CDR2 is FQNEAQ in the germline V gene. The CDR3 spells CASSLDRSTEAFF. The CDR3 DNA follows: TGTGCCAGCAGCTTAGACAGGAGCACTGAAGCTTTCTTT.

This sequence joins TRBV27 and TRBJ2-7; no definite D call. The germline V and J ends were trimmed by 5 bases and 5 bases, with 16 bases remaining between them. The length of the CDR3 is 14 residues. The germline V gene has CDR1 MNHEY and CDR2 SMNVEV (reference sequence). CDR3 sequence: CASSHRAESDEQYF. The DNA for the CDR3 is TGTGCCAGCAGTCACCGGGCAGAATCCGACGAGCAGTACTTC.

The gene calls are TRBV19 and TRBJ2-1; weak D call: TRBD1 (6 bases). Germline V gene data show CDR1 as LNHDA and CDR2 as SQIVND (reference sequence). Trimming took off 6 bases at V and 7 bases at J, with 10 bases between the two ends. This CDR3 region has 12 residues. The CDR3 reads CASRTGLNEQFF. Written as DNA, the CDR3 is TGTGCCAGTAGAACAGGGTTGAATGAGCAGTTCTTC. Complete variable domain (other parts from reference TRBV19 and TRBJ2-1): DGGITQSPKYLFRKEGQNVTLSCEQNLNHDAMYWYRQDPGQGLRLIYYSQIVNDFQKGDIAEGYSVSREKKESFPLTVTSAQKNPTAFYLCASRTGLNEQFFGPGTRLTVL.

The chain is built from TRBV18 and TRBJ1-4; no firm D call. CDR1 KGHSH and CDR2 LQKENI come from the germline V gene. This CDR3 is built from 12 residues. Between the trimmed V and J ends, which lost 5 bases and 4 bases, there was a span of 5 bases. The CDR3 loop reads CASSSVNEKLFF. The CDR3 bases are TGTGCCAGCTCATCTGTTAATGAAAAACTGTTTTTT.

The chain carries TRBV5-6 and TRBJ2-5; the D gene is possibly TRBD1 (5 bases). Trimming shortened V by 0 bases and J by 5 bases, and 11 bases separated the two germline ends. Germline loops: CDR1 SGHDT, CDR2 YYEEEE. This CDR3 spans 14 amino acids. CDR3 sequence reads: CASSLDLQEETQYF. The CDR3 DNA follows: TGTGCCAGCAGCTTGGATTTACAGGAGGAGACCCAGTACTTC. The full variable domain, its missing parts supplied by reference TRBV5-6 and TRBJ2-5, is DAGVTQSPTHLIKTRGQQVTLRCSPKSGHDTVSWYQQALGQGPQFIFQYYEEEERQRGNFPDRFSGHQFPNYSSELNVNALLLGDSALYLCASSLDLQEETQYFGPGTRLLVL.

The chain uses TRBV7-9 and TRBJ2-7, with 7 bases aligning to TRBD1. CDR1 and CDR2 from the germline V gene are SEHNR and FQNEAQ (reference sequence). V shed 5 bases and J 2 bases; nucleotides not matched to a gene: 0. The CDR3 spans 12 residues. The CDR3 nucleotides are TGTGCCAGCAGCGGACAGGCCTACGAGCAGTACTTC. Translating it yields CASSGQAYEQYF.

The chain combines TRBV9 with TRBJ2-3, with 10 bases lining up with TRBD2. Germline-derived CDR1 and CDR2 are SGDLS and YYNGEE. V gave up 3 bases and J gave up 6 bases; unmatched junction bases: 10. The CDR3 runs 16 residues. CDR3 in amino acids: CASSDIAGGLPDTQYF. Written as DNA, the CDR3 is TGTGCCAGCAGCGACATAGCGGGAGGCCTCCCGGATACGCAGTATTTT.

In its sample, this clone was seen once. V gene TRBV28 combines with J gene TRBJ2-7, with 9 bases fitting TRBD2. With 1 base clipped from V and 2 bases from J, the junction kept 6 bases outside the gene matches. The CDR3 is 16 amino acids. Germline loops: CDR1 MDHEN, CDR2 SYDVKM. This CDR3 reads CASSLSVTSGAYEQYF. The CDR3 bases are TGTGCCAGCAGTTTATCAGTGACTAGCGGAGCCTACGAGCAGTACTTC.

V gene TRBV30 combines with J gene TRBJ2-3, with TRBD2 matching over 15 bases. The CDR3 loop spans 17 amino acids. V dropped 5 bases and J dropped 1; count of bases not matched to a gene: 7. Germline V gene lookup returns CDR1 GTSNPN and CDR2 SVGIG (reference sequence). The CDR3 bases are TGTGCCTGGGCGGGACTAGCGGGAGGTGGCGGCACAGATACGCAGTATTTT. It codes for CAWAGLAGGGGTDTQYF.

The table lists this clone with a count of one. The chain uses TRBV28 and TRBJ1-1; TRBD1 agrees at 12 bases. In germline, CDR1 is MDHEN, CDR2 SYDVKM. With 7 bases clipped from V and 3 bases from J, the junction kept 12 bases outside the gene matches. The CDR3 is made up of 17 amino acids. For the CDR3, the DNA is TGTGCCAGCAAACCCGGGACAGGGGGCTTTTCCGACACTGAAGCTTTCTTT. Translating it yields CASKPGTGGFSDTEAFF.

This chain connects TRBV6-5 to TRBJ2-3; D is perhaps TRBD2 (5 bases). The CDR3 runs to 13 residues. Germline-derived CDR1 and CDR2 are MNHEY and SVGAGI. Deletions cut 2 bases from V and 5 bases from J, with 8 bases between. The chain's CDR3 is CASSYPGGDTQYF. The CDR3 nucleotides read TGTGCCAGCAGTTACCCCGGAGGAGATACGCAGTATTTT.

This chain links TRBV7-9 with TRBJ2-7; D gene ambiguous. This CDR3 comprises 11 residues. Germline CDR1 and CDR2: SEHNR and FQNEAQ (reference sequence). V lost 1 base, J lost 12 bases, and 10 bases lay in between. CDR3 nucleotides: TGTGCCAGCAGCTTAGGGCGGAGCACGTACTTC. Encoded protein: CASSLGRSTYF.

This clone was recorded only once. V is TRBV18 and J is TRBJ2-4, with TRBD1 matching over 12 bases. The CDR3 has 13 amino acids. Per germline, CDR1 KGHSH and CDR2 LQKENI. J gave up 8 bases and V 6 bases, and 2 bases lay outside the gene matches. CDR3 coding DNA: TGTGCCAGCTCCGGGACAGGGGGCGACATTCAGTACTTC. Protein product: CASSGTGGDIQYF.

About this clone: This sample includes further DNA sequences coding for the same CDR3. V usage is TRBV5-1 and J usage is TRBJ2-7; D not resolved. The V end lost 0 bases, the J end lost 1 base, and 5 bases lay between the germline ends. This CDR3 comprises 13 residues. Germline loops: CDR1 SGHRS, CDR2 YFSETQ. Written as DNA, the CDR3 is TGCGCCAGCAGCTTGGGGCAGTCCTACGAGCAGTACTTC. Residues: CASSLGQSYEQYF.

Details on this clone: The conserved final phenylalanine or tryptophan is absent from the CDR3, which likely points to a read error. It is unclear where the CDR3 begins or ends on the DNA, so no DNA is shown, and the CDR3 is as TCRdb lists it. CDR3 sequence reads: CASSYSGSPDAL. The chain recombines TRBV6-6 with TRBJ1-2. The CDR3 has 12 residues if both end residues are counted. Germline V gene lookup returns CDR1 MNHNY and CDR2 SVGAGI (reference sequence).

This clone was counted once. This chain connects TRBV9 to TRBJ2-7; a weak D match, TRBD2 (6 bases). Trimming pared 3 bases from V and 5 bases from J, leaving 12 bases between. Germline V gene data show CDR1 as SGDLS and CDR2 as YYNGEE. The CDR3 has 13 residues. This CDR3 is CASSAPGVHEQYF. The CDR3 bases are TGTGCCAGCAGCGCCCCGGGGGTCCACGAGCAGTACTTC.